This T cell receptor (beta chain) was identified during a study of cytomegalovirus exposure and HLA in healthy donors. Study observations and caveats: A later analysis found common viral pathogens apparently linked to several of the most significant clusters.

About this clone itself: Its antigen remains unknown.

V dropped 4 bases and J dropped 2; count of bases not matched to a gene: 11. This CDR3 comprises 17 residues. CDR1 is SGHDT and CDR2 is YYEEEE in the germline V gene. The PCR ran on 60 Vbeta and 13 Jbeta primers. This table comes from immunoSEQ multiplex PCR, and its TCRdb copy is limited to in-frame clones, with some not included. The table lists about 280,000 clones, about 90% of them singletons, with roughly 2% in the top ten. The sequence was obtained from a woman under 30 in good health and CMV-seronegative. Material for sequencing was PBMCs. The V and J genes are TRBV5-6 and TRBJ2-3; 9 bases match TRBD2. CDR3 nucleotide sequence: TGTGCCAGCAGCGCGGCTAGCGGGGCCTACTCCACAGATACGCAGTATTTT. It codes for CASSAASGAYSTDTQYF.